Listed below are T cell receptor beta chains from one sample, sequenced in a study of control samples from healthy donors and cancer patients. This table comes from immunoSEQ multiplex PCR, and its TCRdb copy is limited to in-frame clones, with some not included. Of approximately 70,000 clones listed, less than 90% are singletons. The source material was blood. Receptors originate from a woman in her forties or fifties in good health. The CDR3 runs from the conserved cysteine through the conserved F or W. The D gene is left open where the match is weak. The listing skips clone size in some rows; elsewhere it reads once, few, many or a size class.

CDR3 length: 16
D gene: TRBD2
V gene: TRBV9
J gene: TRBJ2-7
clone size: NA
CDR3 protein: CASSVAMTGAGAEQYF
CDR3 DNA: TGTGCCAGCAGCGTAGCCATGACGGGAGCGGGAGCCGAGCAGTACTTC

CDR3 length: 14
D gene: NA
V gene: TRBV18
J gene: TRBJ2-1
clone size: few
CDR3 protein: CASSRAQPANEQFF
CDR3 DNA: TGTGCCAGCTCACGTGCTCAACCGGCCAATGAGCAGTTCTTC

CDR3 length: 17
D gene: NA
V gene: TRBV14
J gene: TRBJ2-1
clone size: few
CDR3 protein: CASSRALGTTITNEQFF
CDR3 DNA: TGTGCCAGCAGCCGAGCTCTCGGGACGACGATAACGAATGAGCAGTTCTTC

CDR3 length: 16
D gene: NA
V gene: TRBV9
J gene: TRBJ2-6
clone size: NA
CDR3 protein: CASSSTPGSGANVLTF
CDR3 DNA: TGTGCCAGCAGCTCCACTCCGGGATCTGGGGCCAACGTCCTGACTTTC

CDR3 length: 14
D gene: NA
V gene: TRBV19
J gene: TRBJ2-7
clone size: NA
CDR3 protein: CASSMTEGFYEQYF
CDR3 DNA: TGTGCCAGTAGTATGACAGAGGGTTTTTACGAGCAGTACTTC

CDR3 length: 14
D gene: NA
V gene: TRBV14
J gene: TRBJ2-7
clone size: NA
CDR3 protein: CASSPDSLSYEQYF
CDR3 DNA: TGTGCCAGCAGCCCGGACAGCTTATCCTACGAGCAGTACTTC

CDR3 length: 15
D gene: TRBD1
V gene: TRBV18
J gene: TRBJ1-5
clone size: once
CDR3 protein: CASSTLDRDNQPQHF
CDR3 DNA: TGTGCCAGCTCAACCCTGGACAGGGACAATCAGCCCCAGCATTTT

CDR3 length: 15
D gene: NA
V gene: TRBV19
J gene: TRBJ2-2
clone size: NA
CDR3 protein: CASTEVGYLGGELFF
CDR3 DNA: TGTGCCAGTACAGAGGTGGGTTATTTGGGCGGGGAGCTGTTTTTT

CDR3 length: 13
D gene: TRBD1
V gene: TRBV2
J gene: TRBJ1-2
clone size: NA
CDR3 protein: CASSPGQGYGYTF
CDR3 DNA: TGTGCCAGCAGCCCCGGACAGGGCTATGGCTACACCTTC

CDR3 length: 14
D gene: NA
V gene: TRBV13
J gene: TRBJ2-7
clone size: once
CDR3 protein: CASSLDSSPYEQYF
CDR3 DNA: TGTGCCAGCAGCTTAGACTCCAGTCCCTACGAGCAGTACTTC

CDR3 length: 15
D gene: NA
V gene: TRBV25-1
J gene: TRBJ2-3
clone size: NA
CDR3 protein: CASSERGVYTDTQYF
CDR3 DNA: TGTGCCAGCAGTGAAAGGGGGGTGTACACAGATACGCAGTATTTT

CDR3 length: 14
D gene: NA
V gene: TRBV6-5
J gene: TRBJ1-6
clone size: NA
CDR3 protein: CASSPTGVISPLHF
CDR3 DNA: TGTGCCAGCAGTCCTACAGGAGTTATTTCACCCCTCCACTTT

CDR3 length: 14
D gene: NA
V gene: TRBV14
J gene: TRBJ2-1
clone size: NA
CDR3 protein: CASSVVAVGNEQFF
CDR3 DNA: TGTGCCAGTTCGGTGGTAGCGGTAGGGAATGAGCAGTTCTTC

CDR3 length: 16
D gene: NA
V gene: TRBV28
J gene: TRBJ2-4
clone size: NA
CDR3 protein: CASSFQGFSAKNIQYF
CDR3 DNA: TGTGCCAGCAGTTTTCAGGGCTTTTCAGCCAAAAACATTCAGTACTTC

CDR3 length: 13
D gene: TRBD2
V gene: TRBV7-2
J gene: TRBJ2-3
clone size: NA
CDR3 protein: CASSLGGSDTQYF
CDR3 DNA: TGTGCCAGCAGCCTCGGGGGGTCAGATACGCAGTATTTT

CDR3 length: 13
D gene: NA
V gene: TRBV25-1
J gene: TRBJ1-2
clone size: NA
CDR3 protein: CASSFGIGYGYTF
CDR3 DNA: TGTGCCAGCAGTTTCGGGATTGGCTATGGCTACACCTTC

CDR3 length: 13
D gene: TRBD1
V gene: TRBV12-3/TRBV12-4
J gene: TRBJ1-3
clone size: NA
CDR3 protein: CASSRDRGNTIYF
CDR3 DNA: TGTGCCAGCAGCCGGGACAGAGGAAACACCATATATTTT

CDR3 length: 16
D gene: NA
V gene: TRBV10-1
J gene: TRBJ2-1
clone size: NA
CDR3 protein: CASSESFWSSYNEQFF
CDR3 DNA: TGCGCCAGCAGTGAGTCTTTCTGGAGCTCCTACAATGAGCAGTTCTTC

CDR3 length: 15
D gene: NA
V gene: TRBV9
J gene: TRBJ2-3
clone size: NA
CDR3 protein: CASSPGAISTDTQYF
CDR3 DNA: TGTGCCAGCAGCCCGGGGGCAATTTCCACAGATACGCAGTATTTT

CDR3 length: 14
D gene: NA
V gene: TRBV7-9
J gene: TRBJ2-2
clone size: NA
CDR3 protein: CASSLAGNTGELFF
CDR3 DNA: TGTGCCAGCAGCTTAGCCGGGAACACCGGGGAGCTGTTTTTT

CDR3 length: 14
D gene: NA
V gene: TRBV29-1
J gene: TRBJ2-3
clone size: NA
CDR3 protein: CSVEKSASTDTQYF
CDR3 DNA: TGCAGCGTTGAAAAGTCGGCTAGCACAGATACGCAGTATTTT

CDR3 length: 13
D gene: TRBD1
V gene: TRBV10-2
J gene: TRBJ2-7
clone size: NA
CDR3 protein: CASSGTGFYEQYF
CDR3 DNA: TGCGCCAGCAGTGGGACAGGGTTCTACGAGCAGTACTTC

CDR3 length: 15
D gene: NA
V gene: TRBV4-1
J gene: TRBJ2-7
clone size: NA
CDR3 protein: CASSPTGASPYEQYF
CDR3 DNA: TGCGCCAGCAGTCCTACCGGGGCCTCCCCCTACGAGCAGTACTTC

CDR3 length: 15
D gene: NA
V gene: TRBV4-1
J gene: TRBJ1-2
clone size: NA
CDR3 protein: CASSQGPGGNYGYTF
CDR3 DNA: TGCGCCAGCAGCCAAGGCCCCGGGGGGAACTATGGCTACACCTTC

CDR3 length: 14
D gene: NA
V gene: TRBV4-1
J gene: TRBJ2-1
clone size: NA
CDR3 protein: CASSQGYGVDEQFF
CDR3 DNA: TGCGCCAGCAGCCAAGGTTATGGGGTAGATGAGCAGTTCTTC

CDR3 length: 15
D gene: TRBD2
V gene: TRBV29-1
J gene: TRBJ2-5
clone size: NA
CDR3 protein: CSVEAGLAGAFTQYF
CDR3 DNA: TGCAGCGTTGAAGCTGGGCTAGCGGGAGCATTCACCCAGTACTTC

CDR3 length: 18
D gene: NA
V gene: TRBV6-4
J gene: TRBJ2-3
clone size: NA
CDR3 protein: CASREYRGHQGSTDTQYF
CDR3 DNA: TGTGCCAGCAGAGAATACCGGGGGCACCAAGGGAGCACAGATACGCAGTATTTT

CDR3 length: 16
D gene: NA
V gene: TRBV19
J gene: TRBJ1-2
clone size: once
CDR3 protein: CASKEDARALVGGYTF
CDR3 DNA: TGTGCCAGTAAGGAGGACGCGAGGGCTCTTGTGGGGGGCTACACCTTC

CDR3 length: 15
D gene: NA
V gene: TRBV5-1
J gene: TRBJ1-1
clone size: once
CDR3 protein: CASSLNPQGRTEAFF
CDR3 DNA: TGCGCCAGCAGCTTGAACCCACAGGGACGGACTGAAGCTTTCTTT

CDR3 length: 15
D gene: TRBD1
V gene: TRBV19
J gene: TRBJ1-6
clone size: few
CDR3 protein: CASSIDRGRNSPLHF
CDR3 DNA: TGTGCCAGTAGTATTGACAGGGGGAGAAATTCACCCCTCCACTTT

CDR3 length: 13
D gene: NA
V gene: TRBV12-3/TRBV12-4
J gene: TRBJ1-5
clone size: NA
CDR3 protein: CASSRGANQPQHF
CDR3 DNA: TGTGCCAGCAGCCGGGGCGCAAATCAGCCCCAGCATTTT

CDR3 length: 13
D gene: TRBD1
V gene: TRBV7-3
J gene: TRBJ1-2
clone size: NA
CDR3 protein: CASSEGQGAGYTF
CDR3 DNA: TGTGCCAGCAGCGAAGGACAGGGGGCTGGCTACACCTTC

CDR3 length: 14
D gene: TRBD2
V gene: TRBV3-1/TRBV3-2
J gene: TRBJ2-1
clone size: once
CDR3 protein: CASSPLAEYNEQFF
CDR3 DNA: TGTGCCAGCAGCCCACTAGCGGAATACAATGAGCAGTTCTTC

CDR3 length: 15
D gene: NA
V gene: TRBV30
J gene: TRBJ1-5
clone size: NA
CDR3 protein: CAWSQGRGDNQPQHF
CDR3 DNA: TGTGCCTGGAGTCAGGGAAGAGGTGACAATCAGCCCCAGCATTTT

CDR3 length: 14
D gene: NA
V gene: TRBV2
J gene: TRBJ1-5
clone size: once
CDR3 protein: CASSNDGENQPQHF
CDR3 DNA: TGTGCCAGCAGTAACGACGGGGAGAATCAGCCCCAGCATTTT

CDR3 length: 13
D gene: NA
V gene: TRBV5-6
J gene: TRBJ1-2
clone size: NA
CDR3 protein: CASSLGSNYGYTF
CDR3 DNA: TGTGCCAGCAGCTTGGGGTCTAACTATGGCTACACCTTC

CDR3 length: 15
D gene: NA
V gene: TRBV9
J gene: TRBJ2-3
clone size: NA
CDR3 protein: CASSFAVGELVTQYF
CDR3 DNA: TGTGCCAGCAGCTTCGCCGTGGGGGAGTTAGTCACGCAGTATTTT